A selection of T cell receptor beta chains follows, all from one sample in a study of shared clonotypes between healthy human individuals. Sequencing was performed with immunoSEQ multiplex PCR; in TCRdb, only in-frame clones are kept and a portion is missing. The table includes about 1.1 million clones, 78% detected once. Sequencing was performed on memory CD4+ T cells from PBMCs. The receptors were sampled from a man aged 18 to 29 in good health. Some clones in this sample may be carry-over from other donors' samples. The CDR3 runs from the conserved cysteine through the conserved F or W. The order of the fields is D gene, V gene, J gene, CDR3 length, clone size, CDR3 protein. The D gene is left open where the match is weak. The size entry is marked missing in some rows and otherwise reads once, few, many or a size class.

>.|TRBV12-2|TRBJ2-5|13|.
CASRRGPTETQYF
>.|TRBV7-9|.|18|few
CASSPQTFEEGGAYEQYF
>.|TRBV25-1|TRBJ2-1|14|.
CASRVGGSYNEQFF
>TRBD2|TRBV11-2|TRBJ2-7|15|.
CASSKPGTSLNEQYF
>.|TRBV4-2|TRBJ2-1|14|.
CASSQDRAGDEQFF
>TRBD1|TRBV5-1|TRBJ1-1|14|.
CASSMDRQNTEAFF
>.|TRBV7-8|TRBJ2-1|13|.
CASSLWYSDEQFF
>.|TRBV18|TRBJ1-4|14|.
CASSPQWGDEKLFF
>.|TRBV4-3|TRBJ2-4|13|.
CASSQAIWSIQYF
>TRBD2|TRBV7-9|TRBJ2-1|15|.
CASSLSRGASGEQFF
>.|TRBV7-3|TRBJ2-2|17|.
CASRIPDSLFIPGELFF
>.|TRBV4-2|TRBJ1-2|14|few
CASRPTQDNYGYTF
>.|TRBV7-2|TRBJ2-7|12|.
CASSLGDYEQYF
>TRBD2|TRBV27|TRBJ2-2|17|few
CASSLWTSGSLPGELFF
>.|TRBV6-6|.|13|.
CASMYGAKYEQYF
>.|TRBV10-3|TRBJ2-1|13|.
CAIRVSQANEQFF
>TRBD1|TRBV6-6|TRBJ1-3|15|.
CASSYPGGSMDTIYF
>.|TRBV5-8|TRBJ1-2|16|.
CASSPWGNAGRYDYTF
>.|TRBV29-1|TRBJ2-3|11|.
CSVLFTDTQYF
>.|TRBV4-2|TRBJ1-1|15|.
CASSPRSSQNTEAFF
>TRBD1|TRBV15|TRBJ2-2|15|.
CATSGRGLGTGELFF
>.|TRBV28|TRBJ1-1|13|.
CASSIDLGTEAFF
>TRBD2|TRBV12-5|TRBJ2-1|23|.
CASGFIPIIPGLAGASSYNEQFF
>.|TRBV5-8|TRBJ1-2|14|few
CASSIPRSNYGYTF
>.|TRBV6-5|TRBJ2-2|14|once
CASRWYTNTGELFF
>TRBD1|TRBV11-3|TRBJ2-3|14|.
CASSRGQATGTQYF
>TRBD2|TRBV11-2|TRBJ2-1|18|.
CASSLVRWTSGRSHEQFF
>TRBD2|TRBV2|TRBJ2-3|16|once
CASSEVGLAGGDTQYF
>.|TRBV5-1|TRBJ2-1|14|.
CASSLSVSYNEQFF
>.|TRBV5-4|TRBJ2-3|14|many
CASSLSLNTDTQYF
>.|TRBV27|TRBJ2-7|14|.
CASSPRSPTYEQYF
>.|TRBV5-4|TRBJ1-1|13|.
CASSAPGGTEAFF
>.|TRBV5-6|TRBJ2-7|14|.
CASSYLTRAYEQYF
>.|TRBV5-8|TRBJ1-4|17|.
CASSLPGGGSTNEKLFF
>TRBD1|TRBV25-1|TRBJ2-2|15|.
CASVLGTGDTGELFF
>TRBD1|TRBV11-3|TRBJ2-1|15|.
CASSSGTGGYNEQFF
>TRBD1|TRBV2|TRBJ2-1|14|.
CASSERAGGNEQFF
>.|TRBV27|TRBJ1-5|15|once
CASRYTGTHNQPQHF
>.|TRBV28|TRBJ1-2|14|once
CASSFPRPPYGYTF
>TRBD2|TRBV2|TRBJ2-1|15|.
CASRLLAGAVGEQFF
>TRBD1|TRBV10-1|TRBJ2-4|20|.
CASSEGPGTANAVAKNIQYF
>TRBD1|TRBV5-6|TRBJ1-4|13|.
CASSRGGNEKLFF
>TRBD2|TRBV2|TRBJ2-7|15|.
CASSKTSGSTKVQYF
>TRBD2|TRBV30|TRBJ2-3|15|.
CAWSFKRDRTDTQYF
>.|TRBV4-3|TRBJ1-4|15|.
CASSQRLATNEKLFF
>.|TRBV9|TRBJ1-1|14|.
CASSARGLDTEAFF
>TRBD1|TRBV5-5|TRBJ1-4|16|once
CASSLGTGQSNEKLFF
>.|TRBV7-1|TRBJ2-3|13|.
CASSLIRRDTQYF
>.|TRBV6-6|TRBJ1-5|15|.
CASSWTIRAGQPQHF
>TRBD2|TRBV5-1|TRBJ2-7|14|.
CASSLTSGSYEQYF
>.|TRBV28|.|11|.
CASSNRPEQYF
>TRBD2|TRBV15|TRBJ2-2|14|.
CATSVGLDTGELFF
>TRBD1|TRBV6-5|TRBJ1-1|13|.
CASSRDSNTEAFF